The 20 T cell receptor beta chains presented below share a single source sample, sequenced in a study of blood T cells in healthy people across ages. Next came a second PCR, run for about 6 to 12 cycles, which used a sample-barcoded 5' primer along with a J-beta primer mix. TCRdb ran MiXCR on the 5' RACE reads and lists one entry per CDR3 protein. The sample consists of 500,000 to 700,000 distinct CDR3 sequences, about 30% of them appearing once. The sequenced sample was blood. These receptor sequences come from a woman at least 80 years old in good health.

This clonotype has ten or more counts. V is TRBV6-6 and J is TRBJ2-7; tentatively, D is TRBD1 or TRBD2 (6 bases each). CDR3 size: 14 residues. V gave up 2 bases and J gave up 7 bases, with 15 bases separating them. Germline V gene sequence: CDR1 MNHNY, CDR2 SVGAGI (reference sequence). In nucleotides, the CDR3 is TGTGCCAGCAGTTACGTACAGGGAGGAGGTGAGCAGTACTTC. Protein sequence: CASSYVQGGGEQYF.

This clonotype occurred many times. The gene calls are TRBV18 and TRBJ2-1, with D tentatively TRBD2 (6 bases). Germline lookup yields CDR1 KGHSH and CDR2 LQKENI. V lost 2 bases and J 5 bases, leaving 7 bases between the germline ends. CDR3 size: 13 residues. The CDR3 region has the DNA TGTGCCAGCTCACCAGAGCGGGACAATGAGCAGTTCTTC. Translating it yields CASSPERDNEQFF.

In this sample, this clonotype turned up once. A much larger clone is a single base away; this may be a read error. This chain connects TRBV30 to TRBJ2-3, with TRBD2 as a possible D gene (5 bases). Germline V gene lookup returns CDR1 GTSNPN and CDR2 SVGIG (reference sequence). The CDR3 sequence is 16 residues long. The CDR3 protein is CAWSVGEITRTDTRYF. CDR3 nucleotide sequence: TGTGCCTGGAGTGTGGGAGAGATTACCCGCACAGATACGCGGTATTTT.

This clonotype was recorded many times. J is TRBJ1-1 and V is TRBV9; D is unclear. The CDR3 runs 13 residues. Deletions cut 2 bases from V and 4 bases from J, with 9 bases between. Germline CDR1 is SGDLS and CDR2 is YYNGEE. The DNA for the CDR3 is TGTGCCAGCAGCGTCGGAATGGCCACTGAAGCTTTCTTT. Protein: CASSVGMATEAFF.

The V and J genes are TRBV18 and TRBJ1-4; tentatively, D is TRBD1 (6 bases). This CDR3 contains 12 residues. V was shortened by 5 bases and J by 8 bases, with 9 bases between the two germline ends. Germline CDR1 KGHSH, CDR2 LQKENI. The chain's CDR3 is CASSGGQEKLFF. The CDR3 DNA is TGTGCCAGCTCAGGGGGACAAGAAAAACTGTTTTTT.

The CDR3 loop is CASSSDSTNYGYTF. Written as DNA, the CDR3 is TGTGCCAGCTCGTCGGACAGTACTAACTATGGCTACACCTTC. V gene TRBV18 combines with J gene TRBJ1-2; D might be TRBD1 (6 bases). V lost 6 bases and J lost 0, with 11 bases in between. The germline CDR1 and CDR2 sequences are KGHSH and LQKENI. The CDR3 spans 14 residues.

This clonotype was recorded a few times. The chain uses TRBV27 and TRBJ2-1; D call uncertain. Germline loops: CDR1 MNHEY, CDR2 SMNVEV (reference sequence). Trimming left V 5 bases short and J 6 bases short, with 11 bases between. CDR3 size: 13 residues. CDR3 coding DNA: TGTGCCAGCAGTGTCCGACCGGGCAATGAGCAGTTCTTC. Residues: CASSVRPGNEQFF.

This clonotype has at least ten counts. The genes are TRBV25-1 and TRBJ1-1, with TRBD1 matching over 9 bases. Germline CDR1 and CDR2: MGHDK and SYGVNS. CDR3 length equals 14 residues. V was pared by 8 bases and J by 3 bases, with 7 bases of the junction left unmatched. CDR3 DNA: TGTGCCAGCCAGGGGACAGGGTTGTACACTGAAGCTTTCTTT. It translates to CASQGTGLYTEAFF.

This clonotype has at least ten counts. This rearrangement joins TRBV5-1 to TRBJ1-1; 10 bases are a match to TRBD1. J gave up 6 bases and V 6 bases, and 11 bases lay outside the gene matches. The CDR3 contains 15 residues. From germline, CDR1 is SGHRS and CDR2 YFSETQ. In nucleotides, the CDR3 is TGCGCCAGCACCCACACATTCGGACAGGGGGCTGAAGCTTTCTTT. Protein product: CASTHTFGQGAEAFF. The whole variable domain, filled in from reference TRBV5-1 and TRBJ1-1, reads KAGVTQTPRYLIKTRGQQVTLSCSPISGHRSVSWYQQTPGQGLQFLFEYFSETQRNKGNFPGRFSGRQFSNSRSEMNVSTLELGDSALYLCASTHTFGQGAEAFFGQGTRLTVV.

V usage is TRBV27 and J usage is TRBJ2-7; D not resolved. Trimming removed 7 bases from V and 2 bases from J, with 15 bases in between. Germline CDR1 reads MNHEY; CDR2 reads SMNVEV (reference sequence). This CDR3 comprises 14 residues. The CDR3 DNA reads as TGTGCCAGCAATTCGGACCTACGACCCTACGAGCAGTACTTC. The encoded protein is CASNSDLRPYEQYF.

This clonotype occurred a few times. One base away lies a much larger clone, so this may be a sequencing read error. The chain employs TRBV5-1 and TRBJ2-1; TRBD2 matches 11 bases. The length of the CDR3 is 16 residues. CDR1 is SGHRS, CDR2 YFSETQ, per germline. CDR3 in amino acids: CVSSGGTSGAHNEQFF. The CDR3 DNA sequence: TGCGTCAGCAGCGGGGGGACTAGCGGTGCCCACAATGAGCAGTTCTTC.

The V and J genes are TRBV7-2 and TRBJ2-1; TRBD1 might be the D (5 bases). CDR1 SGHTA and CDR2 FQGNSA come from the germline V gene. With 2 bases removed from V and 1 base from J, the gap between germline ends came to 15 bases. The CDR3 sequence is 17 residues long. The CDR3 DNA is TGTGCCAGCAGCTTATTAAGTGGGGCACCATCCTACAATGAGCAGTTCTTC. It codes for CASSLLSGAPSYNEQFF.

Here the CDR3 reads CASSAPGGLSYEQYF. The CDR3 region has the DNA TGTGCCAGCAGCGCCCCCGGGGGCCTCTCCTACGAGCAGTACTTC. The chain has TRBV7-9 and TRBJ2-7; D tentatively fits TRBD1 or TRBD2 (6 bases each). The CDR3 contains 15 residues. Trimming cost V 5 bases and J 0 bases, with 14 bases left between them. In germline, CDR1 is SEHNR, CDR2 FQNEAQ (reference sequence).

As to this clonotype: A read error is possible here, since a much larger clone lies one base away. CDR3 coding DNA: TGCAGTGCTGAACGACTGACCAACAATGAGCAGTTCTTC. Translation gives CSAERLTNNEQFF. The chain is built from TRBV20-1 and TRBJ2-1, with D hard to call. The germline CDR1 and CDR2 sequences are DFQATT and SNEGSKA (reference sequence). The CDR3 has 13 amino acids. Trimming shortened V by 5 bases and J by 5 bases, and 13 bases separated the two germline ends.

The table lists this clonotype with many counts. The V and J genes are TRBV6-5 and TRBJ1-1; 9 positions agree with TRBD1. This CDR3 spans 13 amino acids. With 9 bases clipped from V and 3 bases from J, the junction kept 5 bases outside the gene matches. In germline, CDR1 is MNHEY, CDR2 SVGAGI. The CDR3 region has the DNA TGTGCCAGTACCCGGGACAGGGACACTGAAGCTTTCTTT. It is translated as CASTRDRDTEAFF.

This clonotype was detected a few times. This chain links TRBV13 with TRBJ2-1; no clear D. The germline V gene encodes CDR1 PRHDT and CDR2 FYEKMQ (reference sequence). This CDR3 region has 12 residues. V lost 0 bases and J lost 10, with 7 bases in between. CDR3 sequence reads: CASSLGGPEQFF. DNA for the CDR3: TGTGCCAGCAGCTTAGGAGGACCGGAGCAGTTCTTC.

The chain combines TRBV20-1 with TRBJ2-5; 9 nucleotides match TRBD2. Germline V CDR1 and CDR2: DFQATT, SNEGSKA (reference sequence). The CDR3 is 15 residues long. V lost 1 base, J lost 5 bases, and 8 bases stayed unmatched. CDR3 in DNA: TGCAGTGCTAGAGCGGCGGGGGGGCGATTGGAGACCCAGTACTTC. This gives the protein CSARAAGGRLETQYF.

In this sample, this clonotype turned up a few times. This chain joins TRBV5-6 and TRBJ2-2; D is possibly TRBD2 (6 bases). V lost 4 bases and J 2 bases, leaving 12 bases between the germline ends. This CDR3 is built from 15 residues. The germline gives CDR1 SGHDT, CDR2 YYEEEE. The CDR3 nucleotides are TGTGCCAGCAGCCCTGTTGCGGGAAACACCGGGGAGCTGTTTTTT. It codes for CASSPVAGNTGELFF. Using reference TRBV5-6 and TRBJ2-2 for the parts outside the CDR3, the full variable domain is DAGVTQSPTHLIKTRGQQVTLRCSPKSGHDTVSWYQQALGQGPQFIFQYYEEEERQRGNFPDRFSGHQFPNYSSELNVNALLLGDSALYLCASSPVAGNTGELFFGEGSRLTVL.

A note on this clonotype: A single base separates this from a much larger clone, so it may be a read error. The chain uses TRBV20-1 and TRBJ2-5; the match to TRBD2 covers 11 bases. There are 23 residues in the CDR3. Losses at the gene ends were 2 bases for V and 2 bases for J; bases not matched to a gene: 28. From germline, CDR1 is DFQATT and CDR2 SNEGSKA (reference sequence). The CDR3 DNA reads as TGCAGTGCTAGACCGGTTGAGGCGCTTCGGACTAGCGGGCTAAATCGGGAACAAGAGACCCAGTACTTC. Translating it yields CSARPVEALRTSGLNREQETQYF.

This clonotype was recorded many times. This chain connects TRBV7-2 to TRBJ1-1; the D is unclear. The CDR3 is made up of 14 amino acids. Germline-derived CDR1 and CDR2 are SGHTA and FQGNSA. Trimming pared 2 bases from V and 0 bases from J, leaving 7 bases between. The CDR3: CASSLSRLNTEAFF. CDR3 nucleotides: TGTGCCAGCAGCTTATCCAGACTGAACACTGAAGCTTTCTTT.